This T cell receptor beta chain was sequenced during a study of PD-L1 blockade in urothelial cancer. This clone appeared once. The repertoire was sequenced with immunoSEQ multiplex PCR; TCRdb's copy has only in-frame clones and lacks some. The table has some 77,000 clones, about 85% seen once. Trimming took off 4 bases at V and 4 bases at J, with 18 bases between the two ends. Germline lookup yields CDR1 SGHNT and CDR2 YYREEE (reference sequence). CDR3 size: 15 residues. The study collected 1 to 8 samples per patient, pretreatment and on-treatment. The V gene is TRBV5-4, the J gene TRBJ2-7; no reliable D call. The receptor was derived from a woman in her seventies with urothelial cancer. The source was PBMCs, collected around atezolizumab (anti-PD-L1) treatment. The CDR3 region is CASSVDSARWYEQYF. For the CDR3, the DNA is TGTGCCAGCAGCGTTGACTCCGCCCGATGGTACGAGCAGTACTTC.